This T cell receptor (beta chain) came from a study of T cell repertoires in cytomegalovirus infection. Study-wide context: CMV infection together with matching HLA type was indicated by public TCR beta signatures. Study-level results: Dominating the ex vivo response were TCR beta clonotypes that were CMV-specific and HLA-C-restricted. Individuals carrying CMV plus the relevant HLA were identified by cumulative frequency of public TCR beta families.

To note about this clonotype: Its antigen remains unknown.

Via MiXCR, TCRdb re-called the reads, giving one row per CDR3 protein. The sample carries more than 400,000 distinct CDR3 sequences, around 27% recorded once. The sequence derives from a human donor in good health (CMV status not recorded). Some clones in this sample may be carry-over from other donors' samples. Source material: PBMCs.

CDR3 DNA: TGTGCCTGGAGTCAACAGGTGACCACCGGGGAGCTGTTTTTT. As protein: CAWSQQVTTGELFF. V gene TRBV30 combines with J gene TRBJ2-2; maybe TRBD1 (5 bases). CDR1 GTSNPN and CDR2 SVGIG come from the germline V gene (reference sequence). The ends were cut back, 2 bases at V and 4 bases at J, with 11 bases in the middle. The CDR3 totals 14 residues.